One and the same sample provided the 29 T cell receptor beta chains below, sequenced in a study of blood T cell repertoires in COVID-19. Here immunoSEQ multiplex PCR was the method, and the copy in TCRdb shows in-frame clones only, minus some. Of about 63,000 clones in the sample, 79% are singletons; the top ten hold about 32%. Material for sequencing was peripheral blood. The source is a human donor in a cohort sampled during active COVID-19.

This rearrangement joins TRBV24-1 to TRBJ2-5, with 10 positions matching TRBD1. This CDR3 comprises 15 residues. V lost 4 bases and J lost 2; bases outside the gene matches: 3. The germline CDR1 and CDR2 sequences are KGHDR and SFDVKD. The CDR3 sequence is CATSDTGQGQETQYF. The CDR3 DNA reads TGTGCCACCAGTGACACGGGACAGGGGCAAGAGACCCAGTACTTC.

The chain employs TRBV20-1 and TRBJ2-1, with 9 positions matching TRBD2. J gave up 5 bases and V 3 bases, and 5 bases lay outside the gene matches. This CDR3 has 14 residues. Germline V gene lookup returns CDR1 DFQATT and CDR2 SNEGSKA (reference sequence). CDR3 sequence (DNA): TGCAGTGCTAGTGTTAGCGGGGGCCACAATGAGCAGTTCTTC. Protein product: CSASVSGGHNEQFF.

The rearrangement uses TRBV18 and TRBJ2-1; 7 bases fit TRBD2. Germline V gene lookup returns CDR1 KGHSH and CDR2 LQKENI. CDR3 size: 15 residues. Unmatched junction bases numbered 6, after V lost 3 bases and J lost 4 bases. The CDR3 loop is CASSPLADIYNEQFF. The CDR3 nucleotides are TGTGCCAGCTCACCCCTAGCGGATATTTACAATGAGCAGTTCTTC.

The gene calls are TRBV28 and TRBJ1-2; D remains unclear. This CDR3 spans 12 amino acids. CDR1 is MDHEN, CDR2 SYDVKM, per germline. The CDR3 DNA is TGTGGCATCAGGAGGCGACCCTATGGCTACACCTTC. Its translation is CGIRRRPYGYTF.

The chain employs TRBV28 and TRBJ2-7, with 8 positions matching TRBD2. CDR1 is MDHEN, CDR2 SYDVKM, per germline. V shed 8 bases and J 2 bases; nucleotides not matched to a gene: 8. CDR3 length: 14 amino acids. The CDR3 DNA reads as TGTGCCAGCTCTCGTGTAGCGGGACCCTACGAGCAGTACTTC. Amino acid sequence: CASSRVAGPYEQYF.

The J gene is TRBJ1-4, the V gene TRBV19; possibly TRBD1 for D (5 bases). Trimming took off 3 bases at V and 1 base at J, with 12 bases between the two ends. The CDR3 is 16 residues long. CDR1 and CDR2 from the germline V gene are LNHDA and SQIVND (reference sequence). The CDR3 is CASSMRGRGTNEKLFF. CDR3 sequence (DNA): TGTGCCAGTAGTATGCGGGGTAGGGGAACTAATGAAAAACTGTTTTTT.

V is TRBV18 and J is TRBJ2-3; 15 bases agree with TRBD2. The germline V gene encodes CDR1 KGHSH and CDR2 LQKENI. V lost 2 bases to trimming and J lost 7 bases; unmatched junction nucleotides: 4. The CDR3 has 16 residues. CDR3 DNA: TGTGCCAGCTCACCATCCGGACTAGCGGGAGGGTATACGCAGTATTTT. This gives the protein CASSPSGLAGGYTQYF. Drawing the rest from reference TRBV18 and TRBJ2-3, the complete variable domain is NAGVMQNPRHLVRRRGQEARLRCSPMKGHSHVYWYRQLPEEGLKFMVYLQKENIIDESGMPKERFSAEFPKEGPSILRIQQVVRGDSAAYFCASSPSGLAGGYTQYFGPGTRLTVL.

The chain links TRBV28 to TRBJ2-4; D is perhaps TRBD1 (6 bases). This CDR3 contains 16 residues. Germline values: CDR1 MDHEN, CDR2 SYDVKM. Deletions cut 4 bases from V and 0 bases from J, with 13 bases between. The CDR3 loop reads CASSSGTNLAKNIQYF. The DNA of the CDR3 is TGTGCCAGCAGTTCCGGGACAAATCTAGCCAAAAACATTCAGTACTTC.

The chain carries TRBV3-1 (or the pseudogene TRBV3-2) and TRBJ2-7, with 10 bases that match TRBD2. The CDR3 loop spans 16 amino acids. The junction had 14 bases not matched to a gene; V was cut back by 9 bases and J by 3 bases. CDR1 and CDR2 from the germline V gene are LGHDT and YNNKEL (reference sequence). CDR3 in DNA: TGTGCCAGTGGGTTAGCGGGAGGTCGCCTTATCTACGAGCAGTACTTC. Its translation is CASGLAGGRLIYEQYF.

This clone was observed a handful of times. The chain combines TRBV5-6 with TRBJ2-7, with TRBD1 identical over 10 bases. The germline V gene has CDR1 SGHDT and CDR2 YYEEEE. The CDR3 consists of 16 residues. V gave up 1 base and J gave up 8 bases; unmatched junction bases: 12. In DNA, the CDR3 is TGTGCCAGCAGCTTGCGTCCAGGGGACAGGGGAAGTAAGCAGTACTTC. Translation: CASSLRPGDRGSKQYF.

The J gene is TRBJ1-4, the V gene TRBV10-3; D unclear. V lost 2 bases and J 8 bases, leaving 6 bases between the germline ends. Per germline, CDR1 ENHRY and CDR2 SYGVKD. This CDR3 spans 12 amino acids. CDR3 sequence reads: CAISENSEKLFF. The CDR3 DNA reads TGTGCCATCAGTGAGAACAGCGAAAAACTGTTTTTT.

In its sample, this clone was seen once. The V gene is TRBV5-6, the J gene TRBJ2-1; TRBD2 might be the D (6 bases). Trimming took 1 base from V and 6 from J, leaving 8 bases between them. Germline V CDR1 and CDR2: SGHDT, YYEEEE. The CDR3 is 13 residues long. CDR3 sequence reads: CASSLLGGNEQFF. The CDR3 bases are TGTGCCAGCAGCTTGTTGGGGGGCAATGAGCAGTTCTTC. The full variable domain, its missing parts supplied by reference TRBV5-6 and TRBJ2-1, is DAGVTQSPTHLIKTRGQQVTLRCSPKSGHDTVSWYQQALGQGPQFIFQYYEEEERQRGNFPDRFSGHQFPNYSSELNVNALLLGDSALYLCASSLLGGNEQFFGPGTRLTVL.

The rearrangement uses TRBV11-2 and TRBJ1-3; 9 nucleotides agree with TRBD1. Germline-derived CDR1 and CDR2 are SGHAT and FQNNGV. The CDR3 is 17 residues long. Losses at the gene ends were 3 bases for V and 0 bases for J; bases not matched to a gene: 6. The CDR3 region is CASSLGTGPSSGNTIYF. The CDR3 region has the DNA TGTGCCAGCAGCTTGGGGACAGGGCCCTCCTCTGGAAACACCATATATTTT. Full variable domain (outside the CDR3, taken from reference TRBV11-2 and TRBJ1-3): EAGVAQSPRYKIIEKRQSVAFWCNPISGHATLYWYQQILGQGPKLLIQFQNNGVVDDSQLPKDRFSAERLKGVDSTLKIQPAKLEDSAVYLCASSLGTGPSSGNTIYFGEGSWLTVV.

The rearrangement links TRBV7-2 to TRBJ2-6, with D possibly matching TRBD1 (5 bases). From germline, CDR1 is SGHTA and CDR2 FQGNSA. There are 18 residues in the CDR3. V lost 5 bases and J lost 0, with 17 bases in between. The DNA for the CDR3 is TGTGCCAGCAGCCCCAACAGGTTCACCAGCTCTGGGGCCAACGTCCTGACTTTC. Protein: CASSPNRFTSSGANVLTF.

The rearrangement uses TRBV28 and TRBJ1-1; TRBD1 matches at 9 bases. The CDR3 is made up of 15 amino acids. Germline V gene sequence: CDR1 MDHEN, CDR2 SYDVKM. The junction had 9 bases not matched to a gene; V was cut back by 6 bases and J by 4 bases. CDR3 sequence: CASRSTGGRSTEAFF. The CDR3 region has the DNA TGTGCCAGCAGATCCACAGGGGGCAGGAGCACTGAAGCTTTCTTT. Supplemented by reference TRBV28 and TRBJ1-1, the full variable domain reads DVKVTQSSRYLVKRTGEKVFLECVQDMDHENMFWYRQDPGLGLRLIYFSYDVKMKEKGDIPEGYSVSREKKERFSLILESASTNQTSMYLCASRSTGGRSTEAFFGQGTRLTVV.

The CDR3 DNA sequence: TGTGCCAGCAGTTACTCGGGAGGGGCTGCCTACGAGCAGTACTTC. This gives the protein CASSYSGGAAYEQYF. V is TRBV6-5 and J is TRBJ2-7, with 7 positions matching TRBD2. The J segment lost 2 bases and the V segment lost 0 bases, leaving 4 bases of the junction unmatched. In germline, CDR1 is MNHEY, CDR2 SVGAGI. The length of the CDR3 is 15 residues.

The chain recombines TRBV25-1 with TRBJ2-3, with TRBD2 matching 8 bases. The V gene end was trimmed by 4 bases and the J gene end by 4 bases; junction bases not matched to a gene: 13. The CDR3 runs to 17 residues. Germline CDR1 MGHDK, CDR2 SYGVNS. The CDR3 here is CASSGYGRGYSSDTQYF. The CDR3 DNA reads TGTGCCAGCAGTGGATACGGGAGGGGGTATAGCTCAGATACGCAGTATTTT. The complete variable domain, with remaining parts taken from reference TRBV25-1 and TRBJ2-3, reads EADIYQTPRYLVIGTGKKITLECSQTMGHDKMYWYQQDPGMELHLIHYSYGVNSTEKGDLSSESTVSRIRTEHFPLTLESARPSHTSQYLCASSGYGRGYSSDTQYFGPGTRLTVL.

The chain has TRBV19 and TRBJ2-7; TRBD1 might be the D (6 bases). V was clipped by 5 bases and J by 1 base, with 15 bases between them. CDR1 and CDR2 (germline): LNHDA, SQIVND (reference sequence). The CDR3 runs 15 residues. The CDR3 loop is CASSSGHLGSYEQYF. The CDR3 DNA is TGTGCCAGTAGTTCGGGACATCTCGGATCCTACGAGCAGTACTTC.

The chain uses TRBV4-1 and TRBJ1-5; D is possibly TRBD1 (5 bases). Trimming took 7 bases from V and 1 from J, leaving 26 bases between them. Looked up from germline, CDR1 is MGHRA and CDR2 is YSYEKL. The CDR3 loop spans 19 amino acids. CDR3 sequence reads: CASTHGFLGGFGSNQPQHF. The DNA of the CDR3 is TGCGCCAGCACCCATGGCTTTTTGGGGGGGTTCGGAAGCAATCAGCCCCAGCATTTT.

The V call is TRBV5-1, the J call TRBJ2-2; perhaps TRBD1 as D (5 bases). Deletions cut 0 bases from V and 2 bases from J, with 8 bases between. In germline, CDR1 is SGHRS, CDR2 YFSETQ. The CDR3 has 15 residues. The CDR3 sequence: CASSLEGRNTGELFF. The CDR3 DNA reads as TGCGCCAGCAGCTTGGAGGGGCGAAACACCGGGGAGCTGTTTTTT.

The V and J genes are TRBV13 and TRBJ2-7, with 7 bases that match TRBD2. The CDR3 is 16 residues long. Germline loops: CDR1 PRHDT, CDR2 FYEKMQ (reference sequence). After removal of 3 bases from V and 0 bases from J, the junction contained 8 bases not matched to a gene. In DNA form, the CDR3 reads TGTGCCAGCAGCTTCAACGGGCGCGGGAGCTCCTACGAGCAGTACTTC. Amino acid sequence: CASSFNGRGSSYEQYF.

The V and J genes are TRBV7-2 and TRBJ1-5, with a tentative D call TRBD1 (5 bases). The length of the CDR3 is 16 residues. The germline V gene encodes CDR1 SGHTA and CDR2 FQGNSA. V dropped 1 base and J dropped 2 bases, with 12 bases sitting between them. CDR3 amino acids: CASSLEGRFGNQPQHF. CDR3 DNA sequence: TGTGCCAGCAGCTTAGAGGGGCGCTTCGGCAATCAGCCCCAGCATTTT.

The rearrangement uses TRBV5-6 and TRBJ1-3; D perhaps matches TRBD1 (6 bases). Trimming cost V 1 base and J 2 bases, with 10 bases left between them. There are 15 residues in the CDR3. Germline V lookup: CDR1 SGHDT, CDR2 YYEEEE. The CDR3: CASSLRPGAGNTIYF. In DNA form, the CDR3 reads TGTGCCAGCAGCTTGAGGCCAGGGGCTGGAAACACCATATATTTT.

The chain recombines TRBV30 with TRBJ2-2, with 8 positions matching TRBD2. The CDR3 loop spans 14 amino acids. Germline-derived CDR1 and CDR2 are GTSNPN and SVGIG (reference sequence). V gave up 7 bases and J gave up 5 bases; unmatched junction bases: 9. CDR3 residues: CAYRAGEVTGELFF. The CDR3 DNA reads TGTGCCTACAGAGCGGGAGAGGTGACCGGGGAGCTGTTTTTT.

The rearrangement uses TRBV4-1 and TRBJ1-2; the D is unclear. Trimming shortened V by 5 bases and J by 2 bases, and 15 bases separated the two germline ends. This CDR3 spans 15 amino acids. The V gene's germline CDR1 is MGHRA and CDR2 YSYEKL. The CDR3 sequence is CASSGREKGNYGYTF. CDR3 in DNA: TGCGCCAGCAGCGGAAGGGAGAAAGGGAACTATGGCTACACCTTC.

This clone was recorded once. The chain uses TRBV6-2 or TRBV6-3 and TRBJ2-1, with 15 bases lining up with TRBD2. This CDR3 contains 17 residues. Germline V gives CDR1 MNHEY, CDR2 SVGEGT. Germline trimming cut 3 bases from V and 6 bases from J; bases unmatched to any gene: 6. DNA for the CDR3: TGTGCCAGCAGTTATTCGGGACTAGCGGGAGGTCGCAATGAGCAGTTCTTC. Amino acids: CASSYSGLAGGRNEQFF.

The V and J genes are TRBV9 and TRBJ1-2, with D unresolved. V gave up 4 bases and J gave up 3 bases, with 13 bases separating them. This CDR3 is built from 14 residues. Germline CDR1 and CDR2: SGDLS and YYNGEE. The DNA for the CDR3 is TGTGCCAGCAGCACCAATCGGGTGTACTATGGCTACACCTTC. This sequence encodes CASSTNRVYYGYTF.

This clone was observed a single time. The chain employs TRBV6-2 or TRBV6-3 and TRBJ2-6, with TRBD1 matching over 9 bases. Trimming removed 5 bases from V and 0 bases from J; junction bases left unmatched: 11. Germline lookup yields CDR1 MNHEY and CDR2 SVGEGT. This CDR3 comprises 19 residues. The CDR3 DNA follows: TGTGCCAGCAGTCATTCCCCGGGACAGGGATCCTCTGGGGCCAACGTCCTGACTTTC. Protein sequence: CASSHSPGQGSSGANVLTF.

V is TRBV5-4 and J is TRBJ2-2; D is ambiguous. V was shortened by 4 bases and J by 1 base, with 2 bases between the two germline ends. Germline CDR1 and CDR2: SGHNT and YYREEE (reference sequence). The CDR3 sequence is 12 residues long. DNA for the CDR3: TGTGCCAGCAGCCAGAACACCGGGGAGCTGTTTTTT. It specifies CASSQNTGELFF.